This T cell receptor (beta chain) was documented in a study of beta chain features in type 1 diabetes. Study information: Comparable age, gender and cell yields were observed in patients relative to healthy donors.

It was via CD45RO/CCR7/CD25/CD127/CD95/CD27 that CD4+ naive, central memory, regulatory and stem cell-like memory cells were sorted. CDR1 and CDR2 (germline): MNHEY, SVGAGI. This CDR3 region has 14 residues. Investigators reverse transcribed all isolated RNA, so they sequenced expressed TCRB transcripts. Deep immunoSEQ sequencing covered naive, central memory and regulatory T cell samples. TCRdb keeps only in-frame clones here, not all; method: immunoSEQ multiplex PCR. This sample has about 150,000 clones; 11% occur once, and the top ten carry approximately 2%. This clone was observed a few times. This sequence may be a read error, since a much larger clone differs from it by one base.

The sample taken for sequencing was central memory CD4+ T cells from blood. The V and J genes are TRBV6-5 and TRBJ2-4; no definite D call. The sequence came from a man younger than 35 in good health. This CDR3 is CARSSPVNQNIQYF. Here the CDR3 DNA reads TGTGCCCGCAGTTCCCCCGTGAACCAAAACATTCAGTACTTC.